A single sample gave rise to the 13 T cell receptor beta chains below, sequenced in a study of T cells in Graves' hyperthyroidism and ophthalmopathy. Amplification yielded TCR beta CDR3 regions, with RNA transcripts as the source. During a first-round RT-PCR of the TCR CDR3, the HTBI primer set was used. Via MiXCR, TCRdb re-called the multiplex PCR reads, giving one row per CDR3 protein. The sample holds 160,000 or so distinct CDR3 sequences, just under 9.5% seen once. Sequenced sample: blood. The receptor set was obtained from a woman younger than 35 with Graves' hyperthyroidism that later progressed to Graves' ophthalmopathy.

At least ten counts were recorded for this clonotype. The chain combines TRBV30 with TRBJ1-1, with 9 bases that match TRBD1. With 3 bases clipped from V and 1 base from J, the junction kept 6 bases outside the gene matches. Germline CDR1 and CDR2: GTSNPN and SVGIG (reference sequence). CDR3 size: 15 residues. DNA of the CDR3: TGTGCCTGGAGCAACCCGGGACAGGGGAACACTGAAGCTTTCTTT. It codes for CAWSNPGQGNTEAFF.

This clonotype has just a few counts. The CDR3 DNA is TGCGCCAGCAGCCGGGGGGGGCCGGGGTACAATGAGCAGTTCTTC. Its translation: CASSRGGPGYNEQFF. This rearrangement joins TRBV4-1 to TRBJ2-1; a weak D match, TRBD2 (7 bases). The V end lost 4 bases, the J end lost 4 bases, and 14 bases lay between the germline ends. The germline V gene has CDR1 MGHRA and CDR2 YSYEKL. There are 15 residues in the CDR3.

This clonotype came up many times. The chain recombines TRBV20-1 with TRBJ2-7, with unresolved D. Germline values: CDR1 DFQATT, CDR2 SNEGSKA (reference sequence). This CDR3 contains 11 residues. The germline V and J ends were trimmed by 6 bases and 6 bases, with 12 bases remaining between them. The CDR3 DNA reads TGCAGTGCCTCAGACCCGGCCGAGCAGTACTTC. It codes for CSASDPAEQYF.

The V and J genes are TRBV9 and TRBJ1-3; 8 bases match TRBD1. Looked up from germline, CDR1 is SGDLS and CDR2 is YYNGEE. J was trimmed by 0 bases and V by 5 bases; bases with no gene match: 13. CDR3 length: 18 residues. CDR3 in DNA: TGTGCCAGCAGTGACTTAGCGGGGACAGGTGTCTCTGGAAACACCATATATTTT. Encoded protein: CASSDLAGTGVSGNTIYF.

This clonotype was found many times. The chain joins TRBV24-1 to TRBJ1-3; 9 bases line up with TRBD1. Trimming cost V 3 bases and J 2 bases; bases outside gene matches: 4. The V gene's germline CDR1 is KGHDR and CDR2 SFDVKD. This CDR3 is 16 amino acids long. CDR3 region: CATSDPGQGPGNTIYF. Here the CDR3 DNA reads TGTGCCACCAGTGATCCCGGACAGGGGCCTGGAAACACCATATATTTT.

This clonotype was counted between two and nine times. The chain uses TRBV5-6 and TRBJ2-5, with TRBD2 identical over 9 bases. The CDR3 has 13 residues. The germline CDR1 and CDR2 sequences are SGHDT and YYEEEE. Trimming took 4 bases from V and 4 from J; bases not matched to a gene: 2. In nucleotides, the CDR3 is TGTGCCAGCAGCCGCGGGGGGGGAGAGACCCAGTACTTC. It codes for CASSRGGGETQYF.

This clonotype appeared many times. This chain uses TRBV28 with TRBJ1-2, with D uncertain. The CDR3 runs to 13 residues. Germline values: CDR1 MDHEN, CDR2 SYDVKM. Trimming cost V 5 bases and J 1 base, with 8 bases left between them. In DNA, the CDR3 is TGTGCCAGCAGTCCGACAAATAACTATGGCTACACCTTC. Its protein is CASSPTNNYGYTF.

Points on this clonotype: A clone one base away is much larger, so this may be a read error. As DNA, the CDR3 is TGCAGCGTTGTAAAAGGACAGGGAGCAAATGAGCAGTTCTTC. Translation gives CSVVKGQGANEQFF. This chain uses TRBV29-1 with TRBJ2-1; 8 positions match TRBD1. Germline V gives CDR1 SQVTM, CDR2 ANQGSEA. CDR3 size: 14 residues. With 4 bases clipped from V and 7 bases from J, the junction kept 9 bases outside the gene matches.

This clonotype was seen many times. The chain recombines TRBV19 with TRBJ2-7, with D perhaps matching TRBD2 (5 bases). V was pared by 3 bases and J by 7 bases, with 16 bases between. Germline V gives CDR1 LNHDA, CDR2 SQIVND (reference sequence). The CDR3 spans 14 residues. The CDR3 DNA follows: TGTGCCAGTAGTATTGGACTGGGGAAGGTGGAGCAGTACTTC. This gives the protein CASSIGLGKVEQYF. Full variable domain (outside the CDR3, taken from reference TRBV19 and TRBJ2-7): DGGITQSPKYLFRKEGQNVTLSCEQNLNHDAMYWYRQDPGQGLRLIYYSQIVNDFQKGDIAEGYSVSREKKESFPLTVTSAQKNPTAFYLCASSIGLGKVEQYFGPGTRLTVT.

This clonotype was observed many times. V usage is TRBV30 and J usage is TRBJ2-1, with 8 positions matching TRBD2. Losses at the gene ends were 4 bases for V and 0 bases for J; bases not matched to a gene: 11. CDR1 and CDR2 from the germline V gene are GTSNPN and SVGIG (reference sequence). The CDR3 has 17 residues. The CDR3 sequence is CAWTYTPLADSYNEQFF. Here the CDR3 DNA reads TGTGCCTGGACTTACACCCCACTAGCGGACTCCTACAATGAGCAGTTCTTC.

This clonotype has ten or more counts. The gene calls are TRBV20-1 and TRBJ2-7; possibly TRBD2 for D (6 bases). The CDR3 covers 15 residues. Trimming took 1 base from V and 0 from J, leaving 13 bases between them. The germline CDR1 and CDR2 sequences are DFQATT and SNEGSKA (reference sequence). This CDR3 reads CSARVPGVHSYEQYF. Written as DNA, the CDR3 is TGCAGTGCTAGAGTCCCGGGGGTTCACTCCTACGAGCAGTACTTC.

This clonotype was observed many times. This chain uses TRBV2 with TRBJ2-5, with D possibly being TRBD1 (7 bases). Between the trimmed V and J ends, which lost 3 bases and 5 bases, there was a span of 19 bases. The CDR3 is 16 residues long. Germline loops: CDR1 SNHLY, CDR2 FYNNEI. CDR3 nucleotide sequence: TGTGCCAGCAGTGACAGGGGGAGGACCCCTAGGGAGACCCAGTACTTC. Amino acids: CASSDRGRTPRETQYF. The variable domain in full, with the rest retrieved from reference TRBV2 and TRBJ2-5, is EPEVTQTPSHQVTQMGQEVILRCVPISNHLYFYWYRQILGQKVEFLVSFYNNEISEKSEIFDDQFSVERPDGSNFTLKIRSTKLEDSAMYFCASSDRGRTPRETQYFGPGTRLLVL.

J is TRBJ2-3 and V is TRBV4-1; D remains unclear. The V and J ends lost 1 base and 2 bases respectively, with 7 bases between them. CDR3 length equals 14 residues. The germline V gene encodes CDR1 MGHRA and CDR2 YSYEKL. The CDR3 spells CASSQAPHTDTQYF. In DNA, the CDR3 is TGCGCCAGCAGCCAAGCACCGCACACAGATACGCAGTATTTT.